These 24 T cell receptor beta chains were sequenced from one sample in a study of beta chain features in type 1 diabetes. Study-wide results and caveats: Shorter TCRB CDR3s, moderately but significantly so, were found in Type 1 diabetes patients in all four CD4+ subsets.

The whole isolated RNA underwent reverse transcription, so sequencing captured expressed TCRB transcripts. TCRdb keeps only in-frame clones here, not all; method: immunoSEQ multiplex PCR. The top ten clones hold 0.013% to 0.015% of a sample with 300,000 or so clones, about 13% of them seen once. These TCRs' antigens remain unknown. The source material was naive CD4+ T cells from blood. The receptors derive from a woman under 30 with type 1 diabetes.

This clone has just a few counts. The V call is TRBV27, the J call TRBJ2-7; 7 nucleotides agree with TRBD1. Losses at the gene ends were 8 bases for V and 4 bases for J; bases not matched to a gene: 8. Germline V lookup: CDR1 MNHEY, CDR2 SMNVEV (reference sequence). The length of the CDR3 is 13 residues. This CDR3 reads CASGRQGSYEQYF. As DNA, the CDR3 is TGTGCCAGCGGGCGACAGGGTTCGTACGAGCAGTACTTC.

The chain links TRBV15 to TRBJ1-4; 7 bases are shared with TRBD1. The germline V gene encodes CDR1 LNHNV and CDR2 YYDKDF (reference sequence). The CDR3 sequence is 15 residues long. The trim removed 2 bases at V and 5 bases at J, leaving 5 bases unmatched. CDR3: CATSRRTGTNEKLFF. The CDR3 region has the DNA TGTGCCACCAGCAGAAGGACAGGAACAAATGAAAAACTGTTTTTT.

The V call is TRBV5-1, the J call TRBJ2-2, with D perhaps matching TRBD2 (6 bases). The V gene lost 6 bases and the J gene lost 0 bases, with 12 bases spanning the gap. The CDR3 totals 15 residues. CDR1 SGHRS and CDR2 YFSETQ come from the germline V gene. In nucleotides, the CDR3 is TGCGCCAGCATGGAGGGTGGAACGAACACCGGGGAGCTGTTTTTT. Translating it yields CASMEGGTNTGELFF.

CDR3 in DNA: TGTGCCAGCAGCTTGAAACAGGGGGCTGGGGCCAACGTCCTGACTTTC. The encoded protein is CASSLKQGAGANVLTF. The chain has TRBV7-3 and TRBJ2-6, with 8 bases identical to TRBD1. Germline CDR1 and CDR2: SGHTA and FQGTGA. After removal of 3 bases from V and 2 bases from J, the junction contained 3 bases not matched to a gene. The CDR3 is 16 residues long. The complete variable domain, with remaining parts taken from reference TRBV7-3 and TRBJ2-6, reads GAGVSQTPSNKVTEKGKYVELRCDPISGHTALYWYRQSLGQGPEFLIYFQGTGAADDSGLPNDRFFAVRPEGSVSTLKIQRTERGDSAVYLCASSLKQGAGANVLTFGAGSRLTVL.

This clone has a handful of counts. The V call is TRBV7-2, the J call TRBJ2-5, with 9 bases fitting TRBD2. The V and J ends lost 5 bases and 5 bases, in that order; junction bases with no gene match: 6. CDR1 SGHTA and CDR2 FQGNSA come from the germline V gene. This CDR3 contains 14 residues. This CDR3 is CASSLRLAEETQYF. CDR3 bases: TGTGCCAGCAGCCTTCGACTAGCGGAGGAGACCCAGTACTTC.

This rearrangement joins TRBV7-8 to TRBJ2-1, with 8 nucleotides matching TRBD1. In germline, CDR1 is SGHVS, CDR2 FQNEAQ. The CDR3 totals 15 residues. The V gene end was trimmed by 5 bases and the J gene end by 5 bases; junction bases not matched to a gene: 8. The CDR3 loop reads CASSIGQGVDNEQFF. CDR3 nucleotides: TGTGCCAGCAGCATAGGACAGGGAGTTGACAATGAGCAGTTCTTC. Full variable domain (outside the CDR3, taken from reference TRBV7-8 and TRBJ2-1): GAGVSQSPRYKVAKRGQDVALRCDPISGHVSLFWYQQALGQGPEFLTYFQNEAQLDKSGLPSDRFFAERPEGSVSTLKIQRTQQEDSAVYLCASSIGQGVDNEQFFGPGTRLTVL.

The chain couples TRBV5-1 to TRBJ2-1; D might be TRBD2 (6 bases). Germline assignment: CDR1 SGHRS and CDR2 YFSETQ. Trimming left V 2 bases short and J 1 base short, with 10 bases between. CDR3 length equals 15 residues. The CDR3 region is CASSFPEGSYNEQFF. CDR3 nucleotides: TGCGCCAGCAGCTTCCCGGAGGGATCCTACAATGAGCAGTTCTTC.

The chain is built from TRBV28 and TRBJ1-3, with TRBD1 matching over 7 bases. This CDR3 is 16 amino acids long. V lost 2 bases and J lost 8; bases outside the gene matches: 12. CDR1 and CDR2 (germline): MDHEN, SYDVKM. CDR3 bases: TGTGCCAGCAGTTTAGGAGGGGGCGCTGTTCGAGACACCATATATTTT. Protein: CASSLGGGAVRDTIYF.

This clone occurred a few times. The V gene is TRBV18, the J gene TRBJ2-1, with a possible D match to TRBD1 (6 bases). The CDR3 contains 18 residues. Germline loops: CDR1 KGHSH, CDR2 LQKENI. V lost 3 bases and J lost 15, with 33 bases in between. The CDR3 region is CASSPLGPTDGQPARRFF. CDR3 bases: TGTGCCAGCTCACCCCTTGGCCCGACCGACGGACAGCCCGCCCGGAGGTTCTTC.

The V call is TRBV9, the J call TRBJ2-2, with TRBD2 matching 14 bases. CDR3 length equals 18 residues. CDR1 is SGDLS, CDR2 YYNGEE, per germline. Trimming removed 3 bases from V and 4 bases from J; junction bases left unmatched: 8. CDR3: CASSAGTSGRSTTGELFF. The CDR3, as DNA: TGTGCCAGCAGCGCTGGGACTAGCGGGAGATCGACCACCGGGGAGCTGTTTTTT.

A few counts support this clone. This chain connects TRBV18 to TRBJ2-7; 8 bases are shared with TRBD1. This CDR3 spans 14 amino acids. The V gene end was trimmed by 5 bases and the J gene end by 4 bases; junction bases not matched to a gene: 7. The germline gives CDR1 KGHSH, CDR2 LQKENI. In DNA, the CDR3 is TGTGCCAGCTCATCCCCGGGACAGGTTTACGAGCAGTACTTC. This translates into CASSSPGQVYEQYF.

This clone was detected only a few times. This rearrangement joins TRBV28 to TRBJ2-7, with TRBD2 identical over 9 bases. In germline, CDR1 is MDHEN, CDR2 SYDVKM. Trimming cost V 7 bases and J 6 bases; bases outside gene matches: 7. The CDR3 has 13 residues. CDR3 in DNA: TGTGCCAGCATCCAACGACTAGCGGTCGAGCAGTACGTC. Its translation: CASIQRLAVEQYV.

A few counts support this clone. V usage is TRBV30 and J usage is TRBJ1-5; tentative D call: TRBD1 (6 bases). Trimming pared 1 base from V and 4 bases from J, leaving 17 bases between. The CDR3 runs to 16 residues. In germline, CDR1 is GTSNPN, CDR2 SVGIG (reference sequence). CDR3 DNA sequence: TGTGCCTGGAGTGGAGGGGGGGGTCCTTCGAATCAGCCCCAGCATTTT. Protein product: CAWSGGGGPSNQPQHF.

The chain couples TRBV29-1 to TRBJ1-4; TRBD1 matches 7 bases. This CDR3 has 13 residues. CDR1 SQVTM and CDR2 ANQGSEA come from the germline V gene. J gave up 5 bases and V 7 bases, and 7 bases lay outside the gene matches. CDR3 nucleotide sequence: TGCAGCGCCAGGGACAGCGGAAATGAAAAACTGTTTTTT. As protein: CSARDSGNEKLFF.

This clone was counted a few times. The chain recombines TRBV28 with TRBJ1-1; 7 nucleotides agree with TRBD1. The CDR3 runs 17 residues. CDR1 is MDHEN and CDR2 is SYDVKM in the germline V gene. Trimming took 2 bases from V and 2 from J; bases not matched to a gene: 11. The CDR3 nucleotides are TGTGCCAGCAGTTTAAGTCGGTGGGGACAGACAAACACTGAAGCTTTCTTT. Amino acids: CASSLSRWGQTNTEAFF.

This clone was seen a handful of times. The V gene is TRBV2, the J gene TRBJ1-2; D perhaps matches TRBD1 (5 bases). Germline V gives CDR1 SNHLY, CDR2 FYNNEI. The length of the CDR3 is 13 residues. V was shortened by 3 bases and J by 2 bases, with 7 bases between the two germline ends. In DNA, the CDR3 is TGTGCCAGCAGTGAGGACACGAACTATGGCTACACCTTC. Translated: CASSEDTNYGYTF.

The chain is built from TRBV13 and TRBJ2-1, with D possibly matching TRBD2 (5 bases). This CDR3 has 14 amino acids. The germline V gene has CDR1 PRHDT and CDR2 FYEKMQ (reference sequence). V was trimmed by 6 bases and J by 1 base, leaving 10 bases between them. The CDR3 nucleotides read TGTGCCAGCAGACGCCGAGGGTCCTACAATGAGCAGTTCTTC. This gives the protein CASRRRGSYNEQFF.

This clone was seen a few times. This chain uses TRBV25-1 with TRBJ1-2; no definite D call. The CDR3 contains 12 residues. Trimming left V 5 bases short and J 4 bases short, with 8 bases between. Germline CDR1 MGHDK, CDR2 SYGVNS. CDR3 DNA sequence: TGTGCCAGCAGTTCCCAGCGCTATGGCTACACCTTC. Translated, it gives CASSSQRYGYTF.

This clone occurred a few times. One end of the junction varies from germline; a read error may be responsible. The gene calls are TRBV11-2 and TRBJ2-3, with 8 nucleotides matching TRBD2. Looked up from germline, CDR1 is SGHAT and CDR2 is FQNNGV. This CDR3 is built from 13 residues. The DNA of the CDR3 is TGTGCCAGCAGCTTAGAAGCGGGAGATCCCCGGGTTTTT. Its translation: CASSLEAGDPRVF.

CDR3 protein: CASSLDRASGYKQFF. In DNA form, the CDR3 reads TGTGCCAGCAGCTTAGATCGGGCTAGCGGGTATAAGCAGTTCTTC. This sequence joins TRBV11-2 and TRBJ2-1; 8 nucleotides line up with TRBD2. CDR1 is SGHAT, CDR2 FQNNGV, per germline. The V gene end was trimmed by 0 bases and the J gene end by 11 bases; junction bases not matched to a gene: 9. The CDR3 runs to 15 residues.

The chain couples TRBV2 to TRBJ2-7, with TRBD2 identical over 7 bases. The CDR3 has 14 residues. V lost 4 bases to trimming and J lost 3 bases; unmatched junction nucleotides: 6. Looked up from germline, CDR1 is SNHLY and CDR2 is FYNNEI. The CDR3 DNA is TGTGCCAGCAGTGCCGTTCGGGGGGACTACGAGCAGTACTTC. Translated, it gives CASSAVRGDYEQYF.

The chain combines TRBV5-1 with TRBJ2-2; TRBD2 aligns across 7 bases. CDR3 length equals 16 residues. Germline CDR1 is SGHRS and CDR2 is YFSETQ. V dropped 0 bases and J dropped 1; count of bases not matched to a gene: 3. The CDR3 DNA sequence: TGCGCCAGCAGCTTGGGGTCTAGCGGGAACACCGGGGAGCTGTTTTTT. It translates to CASSLGSSGNTGELFF. The variable domain in full, with the rest retrieved from reference TRBV5-1 and TRBJ2-2, is KAGVTQTPRYLIKTRGQQVTLSCSPISGHRSVSWYQQTPGQGLQFLFEYFSETQRNKGNFPGRFSGRQFSNSRSEMNVSTLELGDSALYLCASSLGSSGNTGELFFGEGSRLTVL.

This clone was seen more than once but under ten times. The V and J genes are TRBV7-8 and TRBJ1-2; D gene uncertain. V dropped 3 bases and J dropped 3 bases, with 8 bases sitting between them. CDR1 is SGHVS and CDR2 is FQNEAQ in the germline V gene. CDR3 length equals 13 residues. The CDR3 sequence is CASSLVSHYGYTF. The CDR3 region has the DNA TGTGCCAGCAGCTTGGTCAGTCACTATGGCTACACCTTC.

The rearrangement links TRBV5-1 to TRBJ1-1; D unclear. Per the germline V gene, CDR1 is SGHRS and CDR2 is YFSETQ. This CDR3 has 15 amino acids. V lost 0 bases, J lost 8 bases, and 17 bases lay in between. In DNA form, the CDR3 reads TGCGCCAGCAGCTTGGGAGGGCAACTCTACGCCGAAGCTTTCTTT. Protein product: CASSLGGQLYAEAFF.